This T cell receptor (beta chain) was documented in a study of blood T cell repertoires in COVID-19. Study-wide context: The study drew acute and convalescent COVID-19 samples from the United States, Italy and Spain. PBMCs, B-cell-depleted T cells, or T cells were the source of the cDNA or gDNA that made up the material.

Clones were sequenced by immunoSEQ multiplex PCR, and TCRdb holds only the in-frame ones, with some missing. The sample yields roughly 250,000 clones, under 90% seen once. V was trimmed by 3 bases and J by 7 bases, leaving 10 bases between them. Germline assignment: CDR1 MNHEY and CDR2 SMNVEV (reference sequence). The CDR3 is 12 amino acids. This clone is a singleton in its sample. Other DNA sequences in the sample encode the same CDR3. Sample: PBMCs or T cells enriched from blood (not recorded which). The receptor was isolated from a woman in her thirties or forties who had been exposed to COVID-19. The chain employs TRBV27 and TRBJ2-7; D gene uncertain. CDR3 sequence (DNA): TGTGCCAGCAGTTTGCCCCCGGGTGAGCAGTACTTC. Protein product: CASSLPPGEQYF.